Given below is one TCR beta chain in context. Its antigen is not known. It was blood bank volunteers in Maryland, USA who made up the healthy controls. This sample is drawn from a study of neurological immune-mediated disorders. Findings and caveats of the study: The greatest TCR clonal expansion appeared in HTLV-1-associated myelopathy and the smallest, falling below healthy controls, in multiple sclerosis. The study found no CDR3 amino acid sequences shared by expanded clones across subjects, suggesting private repertoires in all groups.

By 5'RACE with 10-nucleotide random UMIs, the cDNA was made. In TCRdb, the 5' RACE reads were re-called with MiXCR into one record per CDR3 protein. The sample contains 45,000 to 50,000 distinct CDR3 sequences, around 25% of which appear only once. V lost 1 base, J lost 0 bases, and 9 bases lay in between. CDR3 length equals 15 residues. CDR1 and CDR2 from the germline V gene are SEHNR and FQNEAQ (reference sequence). Sequencing was carried out using PBMCs. The sequence was obtained from a woman in her 70s in good health. The chain is built from TRBV7-9 and TRBJ1-1, with D unclear. CDR3 coding DNA: TGTGCCAGCAGCTTAGTGCTTCCGCTGAACACTGAAGCTTTCTTT. It yields the protein CASSLVLPLNTEAFF.